This T cell receptor (beta chain) was identified during a study of blood T cells in healthy people across ages. Healthy Caucasian individuals from Russia aged 6 to 90 were enrolled as donors. Total RNA extracted from each sample amounted to at least 5.5 micrograms. A second PCR of 7 to 11 cycles used a sample-barcoded 5' primer and a J-beta primer mix. TCRdb processed the 5' RACE reads anew with MiXCR; each CDR3 protein has one entry. The sample has around 1,800,000 distinct CDR3 sequences, about 39% seen once. A few counts support this clonotype. Germline lookup yields CDR1 MNHEY and CDR2 SVGEGT. CDR3 length equals 12 residues. The germline V and J ends were trimmed by 11 bases and 8 bases, with 16 bases remaining between them.

The chain has TRBV6-2 or TRBV6-3 and TRBJ2-1; D perhaps matches TRBD2 (5 bases). What was sequenced was blood. The sequence was obtained from a human donor in good health. CDR3 DNA sequence: TGTGCCGTAGCGAGGTTATGGGATGAGCAGTTCTTC. Its protein product is CAVARLWDEQFF.